This TCR beta chain is from a study of regulatory T cells in long-lasting Graves disease. Time point specified: newly diagnosed GD, antithyroid drugs for less than 3 months. Preparation of the TCR library used RNA extracted from PBMCs. The TCR beta library used iRepertoire HTBI primers with Arm-PCR amplification of CDR3. TCRdb re-analysed the multiplex PCR reads in MiXCR, keeping a single row per CDR3 protein. This table holds 450,000 to 600,000 distinct CDR3 sequences, roughly 12% found once. This CDR3 region has 11 residues. Germline assignment: CDR1 GTSNPN and CDR2 SVGIG (reference sequence). The germline V and J ends were trimmed by 5 bases and 7 bases, with 11 bases remaining between them. This clonotype was observed many times. These data were also reused for a study on T cells in Graves' hyperthyroidism and ophthalmopathy. That source notes: Each diagnosis was grounded in clinical symptoms, serum thyroxine and TRAb, thyroid ultrasound, and orbital computed tomography. Among thyroid clonotypes expanded above 0.001, most also appeared in blood. Ophthalmopathy cases were set apart from stable hyperthyroidism by a 13 V-J model.

The input for sequencing was peripheral blood mononuclear cells (PBMCs), taken at new diagnosis, from a patient treated with antithyroid drugs. This receptor was obtained from a man younger than 40 with Graves disease. This chain links TRBV30 with TRBJ1-2, with D possibly being TRBD1 (5 bases). CDR3 loop: CAWLVGVGYTF. CDR3 coding DNA: TGTGCCTGGCTAGTGGGGGTTGGCTACACCTTC.